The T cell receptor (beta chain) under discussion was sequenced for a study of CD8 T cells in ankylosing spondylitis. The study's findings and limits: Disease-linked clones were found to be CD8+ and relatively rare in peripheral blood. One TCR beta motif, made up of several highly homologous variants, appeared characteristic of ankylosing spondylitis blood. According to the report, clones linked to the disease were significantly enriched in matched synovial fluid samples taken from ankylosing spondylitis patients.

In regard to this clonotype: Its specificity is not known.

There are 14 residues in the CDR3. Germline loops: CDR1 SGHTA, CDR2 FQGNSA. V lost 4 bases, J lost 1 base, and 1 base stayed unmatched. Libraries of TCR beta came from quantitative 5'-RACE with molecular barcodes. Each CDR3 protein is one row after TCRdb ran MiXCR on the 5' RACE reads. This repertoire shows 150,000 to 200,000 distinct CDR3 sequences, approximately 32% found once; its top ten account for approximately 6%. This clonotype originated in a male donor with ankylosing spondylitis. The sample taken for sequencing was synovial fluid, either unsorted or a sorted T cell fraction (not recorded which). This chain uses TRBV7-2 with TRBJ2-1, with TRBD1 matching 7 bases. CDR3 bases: TGTGCCAGCAGCTCGGACAGGTCCTACAATGAGCAGTTCTTC. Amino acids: CASSSDRSYNEQFF.